Sequencing of this T cell receptor beta chain was carried out in a study of beta chain features in type 1 diabetes. The investigators reverse transcribed all of the isolated RNA, so they sequenced expressed TCRB transcripts. Measured with immunoSEQ multiplex PCR; TCRdb has only the in-frame clones, and not every one. The sample lists 200,000 to 250,000 clones, approximately 14% seen once, with 0.019% in the top ten. V lost 4 bases and J lost 8; bases outside the gene matches: 6. CDR3 length: 14 amino acids. Germline loops: CDR1 SGDLS, CDR2 YYNGEE. Study results and limitations: Moderate yet significant TCRB CDR3 shortening was seen in Type 1 diabetes patients in all four CD4+ subsets.

Turning to this clone: Its antigen is unidentified.

The chain combines TRBV9 with TRBJ1-4, with 9 bases lining up with TRBD1. Sequences were obtained from naive CD4+ T cells from blood. This TCR was recovered from a man aged 25-45 years with type 1 diabetes. CDR3 DNA sequence: TGTGCCAGCAGCTCCGGGACAGGGAGCGAAAAACTGTTTTTT. Its protein is CASSSGTGSEKLFF.